This entry lists 7 T cell receptor beta chains sequenced from one sample in a study of blood T cell repertoires in COVID-19. The table came from immunoSEQ multiplex PCR; TCRdb's copy has only in-frame clones and leaves some out. The sample includes 150,000 to 200,000 clones, 80% to 90% of them seen just once. Sequenced input: peripheral blood. The source is a man aged 60 to 75 with acute or convalescent COVID-19.

The chain carries TRBV18 and TRBJ2-5; no definite D call. The V gene's germline CDR1 is KGHSH and CDR2 LQKENI. V lost 7 bases to trimming and J lost 5 bases, with 8 bases between them. The CDR3 has 11 amino acids. This CDR3 is CASLSAETQYF. The CDR3 coding sequence is TGTGCCAGCTTATCAGCGGAGACCCAGTACTTC.

The CDR3 region is CASPGGYMVDTQYF. In nucleotides, the CDR3 is TGTGCCAGCCCGGGGGGATATATGGTGGATACGCAGTATTTT. V usage is TRBV21-1 and J usage is TRBJ2-3; TRBD2 was called by the table and not checked on the DNA. TRBV21-1 is a pseudogene segment. The length of the CDR3 is 14 residues.

This sequence joins TRBV9 and TRBJ2-4; D is perhaps TRBD1 (6 bases). The CDR3 contains 17 residues. The V gene lost 3 bases and the J gene lost 7 bases, with 23 bases spanning the gap. Germline-derived CDR1 and CDR2 are SGDLS and YYNGEE. CDR3 amino acids: CASSESQGRGFLNIQYF. In DNA, the CDR3 is TGTGCCAGCAGCGAGTCCCAGGGGCGAGGTTTTCTTAACATTCAGTACTTC.

The chain uses TRBV18 and TRBJ2-5; TRBD2 agrees at 10 bases. The germline CDR1 and CDR2 sequences are KGHSH and LQKENI. V gave up 3 bases and J gave up 2 bases; unmatched junction bases: 6. CDR3 length: 16 amino acids. The CDR3 region is CASSPISGGTQETQYF. Here the CDR3 DNA reads TGTGCCAGCTCACCGATTAGCGGGGGGACTCAAGAGACCCAGTACTTC.

CDR3 sequence (DNA): TGTGCCAGCAGCCAAGAGGACAGCATGAACACTGAAGCTTTCTTT. It specifies CASSQEDSMNTEAFF. V and J are TRBV3-1 (or the pseudogene TRBV3-2) and TRBJ1-1; the D gene is possibly TRBD1 (6 bases). Germline V CDR1 and CDR2: LGHDT, YNNKEL (reference sequence). The V gene lost 0 bases and the J gene lost 0 bases, with 8 bases spanning the gap. The CDR3 length is 15 residues.

The chain is built from TRBV29-1 and TRBJ2-7; TRBD1 is a possible D gene (6 bases). Germline-derived CDR1 and CDR2 are SQVTM and ANQGSEA. V lost 0 bases to trimming and J lost 0 bases, with 12 bases between them. The CDR3 runs 15 residues. CDR3 DNA: TGCAGCGTTGAAGAGGGCGACAGGAGCTCCTACGAGCAGTACTTC. Translation: CSVEEGDRSSYEQYF.

The chain combines TRBV4-1 with TRBJ2-1; a possible D gene is TRBD1 (6 bases). Trimming pared 0 bases from V and 9 bases from J, leaving 21 bases between. The CDR3 totals 17 residues. CDR1 is MGHRA and CDR2 is YSYEKL in the germline V gene. CDR3: CASSQDLGGQPTSEQFF. The DNA of the CDR3 is TGCGCCAGCAGCCAAGATTTAGGAGGACAGCCGACGAGTGAGCAGTTCTTC.